Described below is a single T cell receptor (beta chain) sequence and its context. CD8 cells regarded as naive lacked CD45RO, were positively chosen for CCR7, and omitted terminally differentiated effector memory CD45RA+ cells. These data are taken from a study of shared clonotypes between healthy human individuals. Method: immunoSEQ multiplex PCR; TCRdb's copy keeps in-frame clones and lacks some. The sample records under 1 million clones, 96% being singletons. The V end lost 1 base, the J end lost 7 bases, and 11 bases lay between the germline ends. This CDR3 contains 13 residues. Germline V gene lookup returns CDR1 SGHKS and CDR2 YYEKEE (reference sequence).

The chain combines TRBV5-5 with TRBJ1-1, with D maybe TRBD1 (6 bases). Source material: naive CD8+ T cells sorted from blood. The clonotype originates from a man aged 30-40 years in good health. As DNA, the CDR3 is TGTGCCAGCAGCTTGTTCGGGGGCGGTGAAGCTTTCTTT. Translated: CASSLFGGGEAFF. The full variable domain, rest sourced from reference TRBV5-5 and TRBJ1-1, is DAGVTQSPTHLIKTRGQQVTLRCSPISGHKSVSWYQQVLGQGPQFIFQYYEKEERGRGNFPDRFSARQFPNYSSELNVNALLLGDSALYLCASSLFGGGEAFFGQGTRLTVV.